Presented here are 11 T cell receptor beta chains from one specimen sequenced in a study of cytomegalovirus exposure and HLA in healthy donors (dated by TCRdb to about 2017). Receptor amplification or capture employed the immunoSEQ multiplex PCR assay. For the multiplex PCR, a mixture combining 60 forward primers for TCR Vbeta segments and 13 reverse primers for TCR Jbeta segments was used. The table comes from immuneACCESS by way of TCRdb, which keeps in-frame sequences with V and J called. Part of the clones is missing from these tables; in studies checked, under half for an unresolved V gene and the rest for unknown reasons. The sample profile shows about 64,000 clones; more than 75% of them were found once. The ten largest clones take up about 8% of the sample. Sequences were obtained from PBMCs. The receptors stem from a man in his late teens or twenties in good health and CMV-seropositive.

The gene calls are TRBV5-1 and TRBJ2-3, with D maybe TRBD2 (5 bases). Germline V gives CDR1 SGHRS, CDR2 YFSETQ. V shed 2 bases and J shed 1 base, with 17 bases lying between them. The length of the CDR3 is 17 residues. Here the CDR3 reads CASSFVYEGEGTDTQYF. DNA for the CDR3: TGCGCCAGCAGCTTTGTGTATGAGGGAGAGGGCACAGATACGCAGTATTTT.

This clone was counted only a few times. The rearrangement uses TRBV5-1 and TRBJ2-5; 7 positions match TRBD1. The CDR3 covers 15 residues. The ends lost 6 bases at V and 0 bases at J; junction bases unmatched: 8. Germline CDR1 and CDR2: SGHRS and YFSETQ. The CDR3 loop is CASTVSGQYQETQYF. CDR3 nucleotides: TGCGCCAGCACCGTATCGGGACAGTACCAAGAGACCCAGTACTTC.

This clone was seen at least ten times. The V gene is TRBV6-9, the J gene TRBJ1-2; possible D gene TRBD1, 6 bases. This CDR3 has 16 amino acids. V lost 2 bases to trimming and J lost 8 bases, with 21 bases between them. Germline CDR1 reads MNHGY; CDR2 reads SVAAGI. The CDR3 region is CASSYGQDSDPYGYTF. Here the CDR3 DNA reads TGTGCCAGCAGTTATGGCCAGGACAGCGACCCGTACGGCTACACCTTC.

The V call is TRBV6-5, the J call TRBJ2-7; possibly TRBD1 for D (5 bases). Between the trimmed V and J ends, which lost 0 bases and 0 bases, there was a span of 9 bases. The CDR3 covers 15 residues. Germline V lookup: CDR1 MNHEY, CDR2 SVGAGI. The CDR3 nucleotides read TGTGCCAGCAGTTACTCGGCAGGGTACTCCTACGAGCAGTACTTC. Its translation is CASSYSAGYSYEQYF.

A note on this clone: At one boundary the junction diverges from the germline segment, which might be a read error. The chain combines TRBV30 with TRBJ2-1; D may be TRBD2 (5 bases). This CDR3 is built from 14 residues. The germline CDR1 and CDR2 sequences are GTSNPN and SVGIG (reference sequence). The CDR3 here is CARRRAFVGDEQFF. The DNA of the CDR3 is TGTGCCCGGAGACGAGCGTTTGTCGGGGATGAGCAGTTCTTC. The variable domain in full, with the rest retrieved from reference TRBV30 and TRBJ2-1, is SQTIHQWPATLVQPVGSPLSLECTVEGTSNPNLYWYRQAAGRGLQLLFYSVGIGQISSEVPQNLSASRPQDRQFILSSKKLLLSDSGFYLCARRRAFVGDEQFFGPGTRLTVL.

The DNA of the CDR3 is TGTGCCAGCAGCTTGGTGGGGGGGGGAGCTGAAGCTTTCTTT. Encoded protein: CASSLVGGGAEAFF. The chain has TRBV5-6 and TRBJ1-1; tentatively, D is TRBD1 (5 bases). Germline V gene lookup returns CDR1 SGHDT and CDR2 YYEEEE. CDR3 length equals 14 residues. Trimming removed 0 bases at V and 6 bases at J, with 12 bases between.

The V and J genes are TRBV10-1 and TRBJ2-3; tentatively, D is TRBD2 (5 bases). The germline V and J ends were trimmed by 5 bases and 3 bases, with 15 bases remaining between them. From germline, CDR1 is WNHNN and CDR2 SYGVQD (reference sequence). The CDR3 has 15 amino acids. Here the CDR3 DNA reads TGCGCCAGCAGTTTGGAGGAGTTCGAGACAGATACGCAGTATTTT. Its protein is CASSLEEFETDTQYF.

V gene TRBV29-1 combines with J gene TRBJ2-7, with TRBD1 matching over 10 bases. The V segment lost 7 bases and the J segment 7 bases; nucleotides outside the gene matches: 4. This CDR3 region has 11 residues. Germline values: CDR1 SQVTM, CDR2 ANQGSEA. The CDR3 DNA is TGCAGCGCTGGACAGGGGGGAGAGCAGTACTTC. The encoded protein is CSAGQGGEQYF.

The chain couples TRBV4-1 to TRBJ2-7; no clear D. Germline V gene data show CDR1 as MGHRA and CDR2 as YSYEKL. The CDR3 length is 14 residues. V lost 0 bases and J 6 bases, leaving 12 bases between the germline ends. CDR3 residues: CASSQEGGLREQYF. Here the CDR3 DNA reads TGCGCCAGCAGCCAAGAGGGTGGGCTCCGCGAGCAGTACTTC.

The chain is built from TRBV29-1 and TRBJ1-5, with D maybe TRBD1 (5 bases). V shed 4 bases and J shed 7 bases, with 17 bases lying between them. CDR3 size: 14 residues. The germline CDR1 and CDR2 sequences are SQVTM and ANQGSEA. CDR3 nucleotides: TGCAGCGTTGGCCCCGGGGCGGGGGAACAGCCCCAGCATTTT. It translates to CSVGPGAGEQPQHF.

The V gene is TRBV6-1, the J gene TRBJ2-2, with D unclear. Trimming cost V 3 bases and J 7 bases, with 12 bases left between them. Germline lookup yields CDR1 MNHNS and CDR2 SASEGT. The CDR3 runs to 14 residues. CDR3 residues: CASSDMADRGELFF. Written as DNA, the CDR3 is TGTGCCAGCAGTGATATGGCAGATCGCGGGGAGCTGTTTTTT.